This entry is about one TCR beta chain. This clonotype was counted many times. The clone's antigen remains unknown. No much larger clonotype is one base removed from it; base qualities were not supplied. The library relied on 5' RACE. Sequenced using a NextSeq 500. The TCR library protocol attached a unique molecular identifier to each TCR cDNA molecule to allow correction of PCR and sequencing errors. Per the source publication's procedure: Decombinator tools were used for TCR identification, UMI-based error correction and CDR3 extraction. Expanded TCRs were defined as those above a frequency of 2 per 1,000, corresponding to the top 1% of the tumor frequency distribution. Expanded tumor TCRs were classed as regional if statistically deemed absent (corrected P<0.05) from at least one tumor region, otherwise ubiquitous. Renyi diversity was calculated using the R vegan package after each repertoire was subsampled 100 times to 5,000 TCRs. CDR3 similarity networks were built from amino acid triplet string-kernel similarity, with CDR3s being connected when pairwise similarity was above 0.82. The public sequencing data were trimmed at Q25 with fastp and processed into clonotypes with MiXCR by TCRdb, which kept only in-frame beta chains. CDR3 protein sequences are deduplicated, and each keeps its most common genes and DNA. TCRdb's processing, not the authors', yielded these V and J calls. In all, the sample holds around 12,000 distinct CDR3 sequences, and roughly 6.6% of those were seen once. 3.4% of the sample lies in the top ten.

The time point label on this specimen signifies: sample taken at primary tumor resection. The donors were some 70 patients from the lung TRACERx cohort who had early-stage, untreated non-small cell lung cancer. Without any cell sorting, TCR sequencing was performed on whole RNA extracted either from tumor and nontumor lung tissue or from cryopreserved PBMC samples. Patients were selected for TCR sequencing only if sufficient RNA was available from at least two tumor regions. Tumor and adjacent nontumor lung specimens were reviewed by a lung pathologist before selection. The CDR3 measures 14 amino acids from cysteine to phenylalanine. Left in the record is the CDR3 DNA by itself, 42 bases read in frame from the first base. The V and J ends are trimmed by 4 bases and 0 bases, leaving 9 bases between them. The sample originates from a study of spatial heterogeneity in lung cancer (dated by TCRdb to about 2019). Some background on the complete study: Beta-chain transcripts were consistently detected in greater numbers than alpha-chain transcripts, which likely reflected higher beta-chain transcript abundance. In tumor regions, TCR transcript counts showed a strong correlation with a T cell transcriptional module score derived from matched bulk RNA-seq. In the raw uncorrected reads, each unique combination of TCR and UMI appeared more than ten times on average. TCR alpha and beta repertoires were quantitatively compared across multiple tumor regions, matched nontumor lung and blood in non-small cell lung cancer. Nonsynonymous mutation counts, determined by whole-exome sequencing of tumor tissue, were related to features of the TCR repertoire. At surgery, 200 to 250 tumor regions, around 65 matched nontumor lung samples and fewer than 60 PBMC samples were TCR-sequenced for both alpha and beta chains. The study at large found these results: Counts of ubiquitous and regional expanded TCRs correlated with counts of ubiquitous and regional nonsynonymous mutations, respectively. Additional single-cell paired TCR alpha and beta sequencing was considered necessary to confirm, at a functional level, the hypothesis that regional TCRs recognize regional mutations. A correlation was observed between the number of expanded intratumoral alpha and beta TCRs and the tumor nonsynonymous mutation count. TCR-seq was estimated to cover only approximately 7% of tumor T cells for alpha chains and 12% to 15% for beta chains.

This receptor was identified in a female donor with early-stage non-small cell lung cancer. Here the sequenced sample was lung tumor tissue, taken at surgery. The rearrangement combines TRBV12-3 or TRBV12-4 with TRBJ1-1; there is no confident call for the D gene. The CDR3 sequence is CASSWATMNTEAFF. The DNA sequence follows: TGTGCCAGCAGTTGGGCAACAATGAACACTGAAGCTTTCTTT.